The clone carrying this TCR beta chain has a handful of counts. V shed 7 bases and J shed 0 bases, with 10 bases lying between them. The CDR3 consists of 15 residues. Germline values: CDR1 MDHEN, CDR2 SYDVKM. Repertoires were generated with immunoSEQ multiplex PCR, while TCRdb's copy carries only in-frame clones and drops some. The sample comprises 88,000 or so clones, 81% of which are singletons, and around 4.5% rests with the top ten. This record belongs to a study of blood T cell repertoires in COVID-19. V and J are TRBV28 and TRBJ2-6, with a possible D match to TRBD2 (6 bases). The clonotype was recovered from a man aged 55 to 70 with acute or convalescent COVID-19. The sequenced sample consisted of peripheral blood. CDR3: CASKYSGSGANVLTF. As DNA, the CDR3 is TGTGCCAGCAAGTATAGCGGCTCTGGGGCCAACGTCCTGACTTTC.